This is a list of T cell receptor beta chains from one sample in a study of cytomegalovirus exposure and HLA in healthy donors. Sequencing was performed with immunoSEQ multiplex PCR; in TCRdb, only in-frame clones are kept and a portion is missing. The sample has about 160,000 clones, 65% to 85% seen once. Specimen: PBMCs. These receptors all come from a woman aged 18-30 years in good health and CMV-seronegative. Both conserved end residues are part of each CDR3. The order of the fields is clone size, V gene, D gene, J gene, CDR3 DNA, CDR3 protein. D genes are given only for firm matches. The size of a clone is reported for some rows only, either as once, few or many, or as a class for expanded clones.

>-|TRBV6-5|TRBD2|TRBJ2-7
TGTGCCAGCAGCCAGGGGCGGGGGGGCTTCGAGCAGTACTTC
CASSQGRGGFEQYF
>-|TRBV18|TRBD1|TRBJ1-2
TGTGCCAGCTCACCACCAAACGACAGGGCGAACTATGGCTACACCTTC
CASSPPNDRANYGYTF
>-|TRBV2|-|TRBJ2-7
TGTGCCAGCAGCTCGGGCTACGAGCAGTACTTC
CASSSGYEQYF
>-|TRBV19|TRBD2|TRBJ2-3
TGTGCCAGTAGTCCCCGTCCTAGCGGGGGGGCTTTTAGCACAGATACGCAGTATTTT
CASSPRPSGGAFSTDTQYF
>-|TRBV19|-|TRBJ1-2
TGTGCCAGTAGTACAAAACAGTCCGACTATGGCTACACCTTC
CASSTKQSDYGYTF
>-|TRBV2|TRBD2|TRBJ2-2
TGTGCCTCCATGGCGGGGGGGCCCGGGGAGCTGTTTTTT
CASMAGGPGELFF
>few|TRBV7-3|TRBD1|TRBJ1-3
TGTGCCAGCAGCTTAAATACAGGGGCTGGAAACACCATATATTTT
CASSLNTGAGNTIYF
>-|TRBV7-9|-|TRBJ2-2
TGTGCCAGCAGATATGGGACATCCTACACCGGGGAGCTGTTTTTT
CASRYGTSYTGELFF
>-|TRBV6-5|TRBD1|TRBJ1-2
TGTGCCGCCTACCGGGGACAGAACTATGGCTACACCTTC
CAAYRGQNYGYTF
>-|TRBV28|TRBD1|TRBJ1-6
TGTGCCAGCACCGGGCAGGGGGCGCGCACCCTCCACTTT
CASTGQGARTLHF
>-|TRBV10-3|-|TRBJ2-1
TGTGCCATCAGTGAGTCGAAGACACGAGCCTACAATGAGCAGTTCTTC
CAISESKTRAYNEQFF
>once|TRBV6-6|TRBD2|TRBJ2-3
TGTGCCAGCAGTGGGACTATCGCTAGCACAGATACGCAGTATTTT
CASSGTIASTDTQYF
>-|TRBV5-4|-|TRBJ2-1
TGTGCCAGCAGCTTGTCGATGGGGCAGGGCAATGAGCAGTTCTTC
CASSLSMGQGNEQFF
>-|TRBV6-1|-|TRBJ1-5
TGTGCCAGCAGTATTCGGGTTAGCAATCAGCCCCAGCATTTT
CASSIRVSNQPQHF
>once|TRBV7-3|-|TRBJ2-5
TGTGCCAGCAGCTTATCAGGGGGAGGTTTTGAGACCCAGTACTTC
CASSLSGGGFETQYF
>-|TRBV27|-|TRBJ1-2
TGTGCCAGCAGTTTATCCTCAGTCAACGCACACTATGGCTACACCTTC
CASSLSSVNAHYGYTF
>-|TRBV6-5|-|TRBJ1-5
TGTGCCAGCAGGGAGGGTCGTCATCAGCCCCAGCATTTT
CASREGRHQPQHF
>few|TRBV4-2|TRBD1|TRBJ1-4
TGTGCCAGCACCCCCAAGGTACAGGGGGAGAATTTTAATGAAAAACTGTTTTTT
CASTPKVQGENFNEKLFF
>-|TRBV7-7|-|TRBJ2-5
TGTGCCAGCAGCTTAGCGGGGCCCGGGGAGACCCAGTACTTC
CASSLAGPGETQYF
>-|TRBV28|-|TRBJ1-5
TGTGCCAGCAGTTTCGGGGGGAATTTCAATCAGCCCCAGCATTTT
CASSFGGNFNQPQHF
>-|TRBV11-2|-|TRBJ2-7
TGTGCCAGCAGCTTACGGACAGCCTCTCGGGAGCAGTACTTC
CASSLRTASREQYF
>-|TRBV21-1|-|TRBJ1-4
TGTGCCAGCAGCCCCTTGCTCGACAGCCATAATGAAAAACTGTTTTTT
CASSPLLDSHNEKLFF
>-|TRBV5-1|-|TRBJ2-5
TGCGCCAGCAGCCCGGGGACTTCGGGAGAGACCCAGTACTTC
CASSPGTSGETQYF
>once|TRBV27|-|TRBJ1-1
TGTGCCAGCCAAACAGGGAACACTGAAGCTTTCTTT
CASQTGNTEAFF
>-|TRBV11-3|TRBD2|TRBJ2-1
TGTGCCAGCAGCGGACTAGCGGGGACTTCCTACAATGAGCAGTTCTTC
CASSGLAGTSYNEQFF
>-|TRBV2|-|TRBJ1-2
TGTGCCAACCTGAAAGAGGGATACCAGTACTATGGCTACACCTTC
CANLKEGYQYYGYTF
>-|TRBV6-6|-|TRBJ2-7
TGTGCCAGCAGTTTAGGACAGTACGAGCAGTACTTC
CASSLGQYEQYF
>-|TRBV11-1|-|TRBJ1-1
TGCGTCACAGGGAAGAACACTGAAGCTTTCTTT
CVTGKNTEAFF
>-|TRBV10-1|TRBD2|TRBJ2-3
TGCGCCAGCAGTGAGTCGACTAGCGGGGTCCCGGATACGCAGTATTTT
CASSESTSGVPDTQYF
>-|TRBV6-5|TRBD1|TRBJ1-1
TGTGCCAGCAGTCAATTCCGGGACAGCGGTATTGCTTTCTTT
CASSQFRDSGIAFF
>few|TRBV27|-|TRBJ1-5
TGTGCCAGCAGAACAGGCCGTGTTATGCATTTT
CASRTGRVMHF
>-|TRBV27|-|TRBJ1-2
TGTGCCAGCAGTGCCCAACGCGGTGGCTACACCTTC
CASSAQRGGYTF
>-|TRBV28|TRBD2|TRBJ2-7
TGTGCCAGCAGTCTAGCGGGGCTTAGCTCCTACGAGCAGTACTTC
CASSLAGLSSYEQYF
>-|TRBV6-1|-|TRBJ2-6
TGTGCCAGCAGTGAATCTGCTGCGGGACGTCGGACGGCTGGGGCCAACGTCCTGACTTTC
CASSESAAGRRTAGANVLTF